Shown below are 2 T cell receptor beta chains from a single sample sequenced in a study of T cell repertoires in cytomegalovirus infection. These TCRs are of unknown antigen specificity. TCRdb re-called the reads with MiXCR, one entry per CDR3 protein. The table records about 160,000 distinct CDR3 sequences, about 20% of them present only once. Sample: CD8+ T cells from cultured PBMCs, taken from culture after CMV antigen stimulation. These receptors all come from a human donor in good health (CMV status not recorded). Some clones in this sample may be carry-over from other donors' samples.

The chain is built from TRBV7-6 and TRBJ2-7; TRBD1 aligns across 9 bases. V lost 1 base, J lost 6 bases, and 7 bases stayed unmatched. The CDR3 has 15 residues. From germline, CDR1 is SGHVS and CDR2 FNYEAQ. The CDR3 DNA follows: TGTGCCAGCAGCTTAGAAAGGACAGGGGCGGCCGAGCAGTACTTC. This codes for CASSLERTGAAEQYF.

The V call is TRBV12-3 or TRBV12-4, the J call TRBJ2-1; D possibly matches TRBD1 or TRBD2 (6 bases each). The CDR3 has 11 amino acids. V dropped 5 bases and J dropped 13 bases, with 12 bases sitting between them. For the CDR3, the DNA is TGTGCCAGCAGTGGAGGGGGTTATCAGTTCTTC. It yields the protein CASSGGGYQFF.